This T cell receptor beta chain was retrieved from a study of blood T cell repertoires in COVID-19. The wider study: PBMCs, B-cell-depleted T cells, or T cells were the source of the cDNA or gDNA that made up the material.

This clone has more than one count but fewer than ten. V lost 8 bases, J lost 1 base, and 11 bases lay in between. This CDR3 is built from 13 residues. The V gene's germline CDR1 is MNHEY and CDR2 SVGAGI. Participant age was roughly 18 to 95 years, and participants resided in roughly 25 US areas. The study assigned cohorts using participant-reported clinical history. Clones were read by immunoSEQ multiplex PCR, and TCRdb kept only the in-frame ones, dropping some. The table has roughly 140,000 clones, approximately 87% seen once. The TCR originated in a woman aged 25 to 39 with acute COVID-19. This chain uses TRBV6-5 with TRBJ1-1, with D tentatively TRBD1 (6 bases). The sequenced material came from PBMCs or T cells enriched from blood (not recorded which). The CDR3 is CASSNRENTEAFF. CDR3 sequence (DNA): TGTGCCAGCTCGAACAGGGAGAACACTGAAGCTTTCTTT.